A single sample is the source of the 6 T cell receptor beta chains below, sequenced in a study of T cells in Graves' hyperthyroidism and ophthalmopathy. Amplified regions were TCR beta CDR3 sequences from RNA transcripts. HTBI primers were used for first-round RT-PCR of the TCR CDR3. Each CDR3 protein gets one entry after TCRdb re-called the multiplex PCR reads with MiXCR. The table includes around 300,000 distinct CDR3 sequences, roughly 19% detected once. Specimen: blood. Source of these receptors: a man in his fifties or sixties with Graves' ophthalmopathy.

This clonotype was recorded many times. This chain links TRBV5-1 with TRBJ2-7; 10 nucleotides agree with TRBD2. V shed 4 bases, J shed 7 bases, and the junction held 11 bases outside the gene matches. Looked up from germline, CDR1 is SGHRS and CDR2 is YFSETQ. This CDR3 region has 15 residues. The CDR3 here is CASSGAGGISGEQYF. Here the CDR3 DNA reads TGCGCCAGCAGCGGAGCGGGAGGGATCTCTGGGGAGCAGTACTTC.

Concerning this clonotype: A much more abundant neighbour one base away suggests this may be a read error. The chain carries TRBV7-9 and TRBJ2-5; 11 bases fit TRBD2. V was pared by 3 bases and J by 1 base, with 7 bases of the junction left unmatched. Germline assignment: CDR1 SEHNR and CDR2 FQNEAQ (reference sequence). This CDR3 comprises 17 residues. As DNA, the CDR3 is TGTGCCAGCAGCTTGTGGGGGACTAGCGGCCCCCAAGAGACCCAGTACTTC. As protein: CASSLWGTSGPQETQYF.

This clonotype occurred many times. The chain recombines TRBV5-1 with TRBJ2-3, with D unclear. Between the trimmed V and J ends, which lost 5 bases and 2 bases, there was a span of 12 bases. This CDR3 comprises 14 residues. Germline assignment: CDR1 SGHRS and CDR2 YFSETQ. CDR3 residues: CASRTGSLTDTQYF. The CDR3 coding sequence is TGCGCCAGCAGGACGGGTTCCCTCACAGATACGCAGTATTTT.

As to this clonotype: At one of its ends the junction is not consistent with the germline gene, which may arise from a read error. This chain links TRBV9 with TRBJ2-4; D might be TRBD2 (6 bases). This CDR3 contains 14 residues. Looked up from germline, CDR1 is SGDLS and CDR2 is YYNGEE. Here the CDR3 DNA reads TGTGCCAGCAGCCGAGAGGAGGGGAAAAGCATTCAGTACTTC. It is translated as CASSREEGKSIQYF.

This clonotype was picked up one time. The rearrangement uses TRBV20-1 and TRBJ2-3; D gene uncertain. The CDR3 runs 15 residues. Trimming removed 3 bases at V and 2 bases at J, with 15 bases between. Germline CDR1 and CDR2: DFQATT and SNEGSKA (reference sequence). CDR3 sequence: CSARTRLTPTDTQYF. DNA for the CDR3: TGCAGTGCTAGGACCCGACTGACACCCACAGATACGCAGTATTTT.

The chain couples TRBV27 to TRBJ1-5; no clear D gene. CDR3 length: 15 amino acids. V dropped 0 bases and J dropped 2 bases, with 8 bases sitting between them. From germline, CDR1 is MNHEY and CDR2 SMNVEV (reference sequence). The DNA of the CDR3 is TGTGCCAGCAGTTTATCAGGGCCGGGCAATCAGCCCCAGCATTTT. Translation: CASSLSGPGNQPQHF.